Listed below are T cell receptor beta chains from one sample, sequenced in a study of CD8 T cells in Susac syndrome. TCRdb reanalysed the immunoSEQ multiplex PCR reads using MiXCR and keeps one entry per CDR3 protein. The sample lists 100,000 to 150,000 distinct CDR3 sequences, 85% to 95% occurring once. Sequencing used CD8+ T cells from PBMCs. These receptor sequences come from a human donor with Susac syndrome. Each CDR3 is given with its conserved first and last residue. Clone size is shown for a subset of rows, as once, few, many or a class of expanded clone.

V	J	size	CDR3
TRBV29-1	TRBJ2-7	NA	CSVLRGSEQYF
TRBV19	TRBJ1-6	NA	CASRTGVNSPLHF
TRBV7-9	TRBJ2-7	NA	CASSQSGLPWDEQYF
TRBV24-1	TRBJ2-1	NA	CATSPGQYNEQFF
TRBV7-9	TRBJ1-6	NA	CASSPGQGGSPLHF
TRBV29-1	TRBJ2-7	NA	CSVGTSGASYEQYF
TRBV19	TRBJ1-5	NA	CAAAWGGVNQPQHF
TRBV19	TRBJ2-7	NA	CASSPPDRADYEQYF
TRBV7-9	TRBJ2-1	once	CASSGRVAFEQFF
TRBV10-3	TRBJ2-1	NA	CAISLAGGQDEQFF
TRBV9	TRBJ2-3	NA	CASSLSGTDTDTQYF
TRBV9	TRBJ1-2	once	CASSGLRESYGYTF
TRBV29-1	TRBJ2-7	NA	CSVAGGHEQYF
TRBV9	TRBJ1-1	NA	CASSAPSGTNTEAFF
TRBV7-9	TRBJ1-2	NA	CASSPRDRANYGYTF
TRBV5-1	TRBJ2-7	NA	CASSLRGDLNYEQYF
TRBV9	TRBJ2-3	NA	CASSVESGGTDTQYF
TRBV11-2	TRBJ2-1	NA	CASSFRLAGRFHPWGYNEQFF
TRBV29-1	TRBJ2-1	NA	CSVAGIPRSYNEQFF